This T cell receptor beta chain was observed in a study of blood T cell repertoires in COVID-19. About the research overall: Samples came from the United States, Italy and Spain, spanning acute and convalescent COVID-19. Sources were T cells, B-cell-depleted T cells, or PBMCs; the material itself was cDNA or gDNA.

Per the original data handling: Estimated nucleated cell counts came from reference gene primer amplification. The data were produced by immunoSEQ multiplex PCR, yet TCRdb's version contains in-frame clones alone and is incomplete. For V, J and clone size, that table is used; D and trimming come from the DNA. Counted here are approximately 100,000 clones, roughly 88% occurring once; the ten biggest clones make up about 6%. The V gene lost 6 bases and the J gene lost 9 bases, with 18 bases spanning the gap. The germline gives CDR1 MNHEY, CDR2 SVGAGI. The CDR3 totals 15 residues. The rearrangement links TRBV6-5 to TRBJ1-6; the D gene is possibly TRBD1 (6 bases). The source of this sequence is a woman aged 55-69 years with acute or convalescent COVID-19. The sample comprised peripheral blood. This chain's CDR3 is CASSNGGRGISPLHF. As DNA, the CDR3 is TGTGCCAGCAGCAACGGGGGGCGAGGAATTTCACCCCTCCACTTT.